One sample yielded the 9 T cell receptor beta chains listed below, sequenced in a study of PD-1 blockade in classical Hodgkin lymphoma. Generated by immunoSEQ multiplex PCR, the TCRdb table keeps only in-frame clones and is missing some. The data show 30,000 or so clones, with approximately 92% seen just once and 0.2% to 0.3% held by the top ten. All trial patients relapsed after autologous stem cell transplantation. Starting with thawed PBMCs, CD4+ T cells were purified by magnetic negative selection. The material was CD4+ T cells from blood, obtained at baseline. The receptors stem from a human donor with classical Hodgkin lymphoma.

The CDR3 DNA is TGTGCCAGCAGTCCCAGGGGGGAGACCCAGTACTTC. Translating gives CASSPRGETQYF. This chain joins TRBV27 and TRBJ2-5, with TRBD1 matching 7 bases. V shed 5 bases, J shed 5 bases, and the junction held 2 bases outside the gene matches. Germline CDR1 MNHEY, CDR2 SMNVEV (reference sequence). The CDR3 runs 12 residues.

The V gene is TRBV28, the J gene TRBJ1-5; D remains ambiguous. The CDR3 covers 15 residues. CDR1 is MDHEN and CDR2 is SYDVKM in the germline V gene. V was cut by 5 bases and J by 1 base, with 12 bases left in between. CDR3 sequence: CASSGREASNQPQHF. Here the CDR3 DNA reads TGTGCCAGCAGTGGGAGGGAAGCCAGCAATCAGCCCCAGCATTTT.

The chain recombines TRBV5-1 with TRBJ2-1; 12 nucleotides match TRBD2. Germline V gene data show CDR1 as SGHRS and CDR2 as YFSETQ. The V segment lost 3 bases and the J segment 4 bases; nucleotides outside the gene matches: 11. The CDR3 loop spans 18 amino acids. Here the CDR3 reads CASSSTSGSFGGYNEQFF. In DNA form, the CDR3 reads TGCGCCAGCAGCTCGACTAGCGGGAGCTTCGGGGGGTACAATGAGCAGTTCTTC.

Here the CDR3 DNA reads TGTGCCAGCAGCTTGCGAACTAGAGGGGTCTATGATTCCTACGAGCAGTACTTC. Protein sequence: CASSLRTRGVYDSYEQYF. The rearrangement joins TRBV5-6 to TRBJ2-7; D may match TRBD1 or TRBD2 (5 bases each). This CDR3 is 18 amino acids long. Trimming pared 1 base from V and 1 base from J, leaving 21 bases between. Per germline, CDR1 SGHDT and CDR2 YYEEEE.

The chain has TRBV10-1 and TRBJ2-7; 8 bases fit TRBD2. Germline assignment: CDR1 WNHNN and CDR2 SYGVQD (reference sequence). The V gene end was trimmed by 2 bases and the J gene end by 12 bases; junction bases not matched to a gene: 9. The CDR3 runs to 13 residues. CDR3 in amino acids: CASSEATSGRLYF. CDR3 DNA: TGCGCCAGCAGTGAGGCGACAAGCGGGAGACTGTACTTC.

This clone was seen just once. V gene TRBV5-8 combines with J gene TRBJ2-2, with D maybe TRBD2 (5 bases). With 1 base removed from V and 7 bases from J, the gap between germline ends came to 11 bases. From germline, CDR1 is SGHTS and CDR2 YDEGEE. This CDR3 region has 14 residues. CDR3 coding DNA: TGTGCCAGCAGCTTGCGGGCTCGGGGCGGGGAGCTGTTTTTT. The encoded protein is CASSLRARGGELFF. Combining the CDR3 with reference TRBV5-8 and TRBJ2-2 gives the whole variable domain EAGVTQSPTHLIKTRGQQATLRCSPISGHTSVYWYQQALGLGLQFLLWYDEGEERNRGNFPPRFSGRQFPNYSSELNVNALELEDSALYLCASSLRARGGELFFGEGSRLTVL.

The CDR3 reads CASSLDWRYGYTF. As DNA, the CDR3 is TGTGCCAGCAGCTTAGATTGGCGCTATGGCTACACCTTC. The genes are TRBV7-9 and TRBJ1-2, with unresolved D. V was trimmed by 1 base and J by 4 bases, leaving 7 bases between them. Per the germline V gene, CDR1 is SEHNR and CDR2 is FQNEAQ (reference sequence). This CDR3 is built from 13 residues.

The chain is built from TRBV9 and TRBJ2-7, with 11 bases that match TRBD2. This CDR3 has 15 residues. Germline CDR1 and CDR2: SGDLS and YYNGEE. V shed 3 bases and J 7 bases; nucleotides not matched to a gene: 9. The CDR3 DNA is TGTGCCAGCAGCGCCGGGACTAGCGGCAGGGGGGAGCAGTACTTC. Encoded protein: CASSAGTSGRGEQYF. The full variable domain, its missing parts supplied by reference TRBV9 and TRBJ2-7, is DSGVTQTPKHLITATGQRVTLRCSPRSGDLSVYWYQQSLDQGLQFLIQYYNGEERAKGNILERFSAQQFPDLHSELNLSSLELGDSALYFCASSAGTSGRGEQYFGPGTRLTVT.

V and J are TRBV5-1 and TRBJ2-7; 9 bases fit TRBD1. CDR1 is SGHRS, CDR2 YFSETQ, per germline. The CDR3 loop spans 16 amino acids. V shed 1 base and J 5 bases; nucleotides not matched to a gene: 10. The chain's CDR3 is CASSLPGTGRMDEQYF. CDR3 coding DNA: TGCGCCAGCAGCTTGCCGGGGACAGGGCGTATGGACGAGCAGTACTTC.